This T cell receptor (beta chain) was identified in a study of blood T cell repertoires in COVID-19 (dated by TCRdb to 2020 to 2022). About the study as a whole: The collaborator samples originated in the United States, Italy and Spain and spanned the acute and convalescent phases of COVID-19. The material from the prospective study consisted of cDNA or gDNA derived from T cells, B-cell-depleted T cells, or PBMCs. Deeply sampled blood TCRbeta repertoires from subjects exposed to, actively infected with, or recovered from COVID-19 were included in the dataset. The repertoires were made available in a free public database intended to serve as a resource for research on the immune response to SARS-CoV-2. The samples were drawn from the first 160 participants of the ongoing ImmuneRACE study and from 1,254 subjects provided by 6 global collaborators. A de-identified subject ID, COVID-19 status, age in years and sex were almost always included in the sample metadata. Where HLA class I and class II types were available, the types were taken from metadata supplied by the sample provider, not from assay-based typing.

V loses 1 base at its end and J loses 5 bases; junction bases beyond the gene matches: 7. CDR1 SEHNR and CDR2 FQNEAQ are derived from the germline V gene (reference sequence). From cysteine to phenylalanine, the CDR3 is 16 amino acids long. The retained sequence is limited to the CDR3, 48 bases, with the frame set at the first base. In the case of this clone: Its recognized antigen is unknown. Base qualities are missing; no much larger clone stands one base away.

Study-wide conclusions, independent of this receptor: How much clinical and demographic metadata was included differed by source and by participant, and the metadata was provided uncurated.

TCRbeta CDR3 regions were amplified from genomic DNA by means of the immunoSEQ Assay, a bias-controlled multiplex PCR. In the original analysis: Within the assay, amplification of reference gene primers was used to estimate how many nucleated cells each sample contained. Sequence reads were collapsed and filtered to measure the absolute abundance of every unique TCRbeta CDR3 rearrangement. For each sample, productive Simpson clonality was calculated as the square root of Simpson's diversity index over productive rearrangements. Entries here come from immuneACCESS through TCRdb and include only in-frame sequences with V and J called. Some clones fail to appear in such tables; in the studies checked, an unresolved V gene covers under half of the shortfall, and the cause of the remainder is unknown. That table gives V, J and clone size, and the DNA gave D and trimming. A total of roughly 290,000 clones appear in this sample, approximately 90% of them only once. Around 0.8% of the sample rests with the top ten.

Each collaborating institution followed its own protocols to collect whole blood in K2EDTA tubes. For TCRbeta analysis, collaborators shipped samples in one of three forms: frozen whole blood, isolated PBMCs, or DNA extracted from either of those sample types. Material for sequencing was peripheral blood. This clonotype was obtained from a man between 25 and 39 years old with acute or convalescent COVID-19. This chain is built from TRBV7-9 and TRBJ1-4; a stretch of 7 junction bases matches TRBD1. Read as DNA, the sequence is TGTGCCAGCAGCTTAGGAGGTAGCAGGGGGAATGAAAAACTGTTTTTT. This is translated as CASSLGGSRGNEKLFF.